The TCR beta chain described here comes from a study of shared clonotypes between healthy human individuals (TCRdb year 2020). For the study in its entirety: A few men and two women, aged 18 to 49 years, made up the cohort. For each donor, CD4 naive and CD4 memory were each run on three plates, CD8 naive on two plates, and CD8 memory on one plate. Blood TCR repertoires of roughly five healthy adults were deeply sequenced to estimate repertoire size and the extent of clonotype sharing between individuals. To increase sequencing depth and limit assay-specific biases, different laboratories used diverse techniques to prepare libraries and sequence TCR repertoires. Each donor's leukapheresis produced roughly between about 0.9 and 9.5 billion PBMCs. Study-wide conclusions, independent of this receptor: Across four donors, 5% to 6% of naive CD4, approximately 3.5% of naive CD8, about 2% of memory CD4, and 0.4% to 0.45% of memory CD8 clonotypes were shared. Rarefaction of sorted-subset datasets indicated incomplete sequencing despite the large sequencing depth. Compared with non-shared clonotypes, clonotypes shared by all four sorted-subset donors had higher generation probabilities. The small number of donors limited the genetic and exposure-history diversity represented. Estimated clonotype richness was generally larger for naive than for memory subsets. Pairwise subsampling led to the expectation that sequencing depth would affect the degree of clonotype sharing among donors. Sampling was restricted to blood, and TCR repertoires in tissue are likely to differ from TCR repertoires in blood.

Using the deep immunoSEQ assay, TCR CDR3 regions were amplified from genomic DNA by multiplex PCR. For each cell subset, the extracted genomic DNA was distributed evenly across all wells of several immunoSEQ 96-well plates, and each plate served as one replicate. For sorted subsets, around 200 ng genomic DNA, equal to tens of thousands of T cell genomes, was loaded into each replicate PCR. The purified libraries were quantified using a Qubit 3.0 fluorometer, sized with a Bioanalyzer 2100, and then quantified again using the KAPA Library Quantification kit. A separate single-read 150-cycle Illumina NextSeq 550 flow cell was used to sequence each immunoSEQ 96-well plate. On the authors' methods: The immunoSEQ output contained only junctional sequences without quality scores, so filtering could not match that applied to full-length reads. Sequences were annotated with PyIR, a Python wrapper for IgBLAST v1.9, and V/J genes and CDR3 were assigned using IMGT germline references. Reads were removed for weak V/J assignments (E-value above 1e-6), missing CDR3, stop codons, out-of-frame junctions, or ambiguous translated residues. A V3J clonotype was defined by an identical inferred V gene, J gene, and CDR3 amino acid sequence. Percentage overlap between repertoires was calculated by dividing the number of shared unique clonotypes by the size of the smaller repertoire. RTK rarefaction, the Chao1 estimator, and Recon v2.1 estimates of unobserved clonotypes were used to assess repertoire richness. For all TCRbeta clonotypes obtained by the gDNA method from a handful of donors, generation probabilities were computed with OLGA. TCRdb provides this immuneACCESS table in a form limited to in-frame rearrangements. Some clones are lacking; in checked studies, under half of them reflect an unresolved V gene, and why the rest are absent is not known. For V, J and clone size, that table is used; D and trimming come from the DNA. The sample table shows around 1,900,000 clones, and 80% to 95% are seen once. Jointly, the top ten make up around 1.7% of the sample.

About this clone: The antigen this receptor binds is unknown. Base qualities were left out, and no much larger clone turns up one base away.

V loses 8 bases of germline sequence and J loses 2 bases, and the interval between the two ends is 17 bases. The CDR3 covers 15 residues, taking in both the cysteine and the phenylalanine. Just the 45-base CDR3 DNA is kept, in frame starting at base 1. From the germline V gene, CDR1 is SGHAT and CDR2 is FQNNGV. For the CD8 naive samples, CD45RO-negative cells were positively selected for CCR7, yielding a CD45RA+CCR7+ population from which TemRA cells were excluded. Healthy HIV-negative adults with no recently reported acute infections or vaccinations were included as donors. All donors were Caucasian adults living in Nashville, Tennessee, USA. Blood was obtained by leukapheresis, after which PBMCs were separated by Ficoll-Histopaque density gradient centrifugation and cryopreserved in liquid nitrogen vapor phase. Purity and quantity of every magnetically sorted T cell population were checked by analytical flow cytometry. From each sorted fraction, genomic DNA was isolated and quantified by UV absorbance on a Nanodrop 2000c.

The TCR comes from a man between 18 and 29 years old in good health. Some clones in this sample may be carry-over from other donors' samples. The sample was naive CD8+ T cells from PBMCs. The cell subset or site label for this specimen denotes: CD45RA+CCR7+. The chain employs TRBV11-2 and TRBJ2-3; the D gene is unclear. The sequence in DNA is TGTGCCAGCCGGCCAGGCTATCCTCACACAGATACGCAGTATTTT. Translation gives CASRPGYPHTDTQYF.